Sequencing of this T cell receptor beta chain was carried out in a study of Tregs in tolerant kidney transplant recipients. Generated by immunoSEQ multiplex PCR, the TCRdb table keeps only in-frame clones and is missing some. The sample records some 110,000 clones, roughly nine tenths being singletons. Points from the study as a whole: The small number of patients limits these findings pending further validation. Biological reproducibility was not directly addressed, but technical replication error appeared minimal. Expanding Tregs on activated donor B cells appeared to best identify donor-specific TCRbeta clones.

Thawed PBMCs were FACS-sorted into unstimulated CD4+CD25+CD127- regulatory T cells, CD4+CD25- non-regulatory cells, CD4 and CD8 cells. The CDR3 runs to 15 residues. Deletions cut 4 bases from V and 1 base from J, with 10 bases between. CDR1 is WNHNN, CDR2 SYGVQD, per germline (reference sequence). Points on this clone: Its antigen is not identified.

The receptor was isolated from a human donor in good health. Sequencing input: CD4+ T cells from blood. The chain combines TRBV10-1 with TRBJ2-2, with a tentative D call TRBD1 (6 bases). For the CDR3, the DNA is TGCGCCAGCAGTGTAGGGGGTTTGAACACCGGGGAGCTGTTTTTT. This codes for CASSVGGLNTGELFF.